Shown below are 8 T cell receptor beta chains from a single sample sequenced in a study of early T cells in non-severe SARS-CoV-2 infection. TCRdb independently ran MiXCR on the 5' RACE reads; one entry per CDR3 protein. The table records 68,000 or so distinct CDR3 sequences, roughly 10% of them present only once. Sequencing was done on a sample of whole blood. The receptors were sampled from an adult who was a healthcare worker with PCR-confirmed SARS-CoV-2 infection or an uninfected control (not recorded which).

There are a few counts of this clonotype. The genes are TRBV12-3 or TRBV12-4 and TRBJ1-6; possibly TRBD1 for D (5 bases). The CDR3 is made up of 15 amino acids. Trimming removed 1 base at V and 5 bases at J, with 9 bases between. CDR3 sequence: CASSLGTLNNSPLHF. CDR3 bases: TGTGCCAGCAGTTTAGGGACACTAAATAATTCACCCCTCCACTTT.

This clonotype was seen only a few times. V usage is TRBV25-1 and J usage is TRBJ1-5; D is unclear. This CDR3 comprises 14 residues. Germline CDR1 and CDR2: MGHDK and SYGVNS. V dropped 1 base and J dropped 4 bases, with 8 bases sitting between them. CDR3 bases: TGTGCCAGCAGTGAATGGGAAGATAATCAGCCCCAGCATTTT. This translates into CASSEWEDNQPQHF. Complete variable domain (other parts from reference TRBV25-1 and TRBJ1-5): EADIYQTPRYLVIGTGKKITLECSQTMGHDKMYWYQQDPGMELHLIHYSYGVNSTEKGDLSSESTVSRIRTEHFPLTLESARPSHTSQYLCASSEWEDNQPQHFGDGTRLSIL.

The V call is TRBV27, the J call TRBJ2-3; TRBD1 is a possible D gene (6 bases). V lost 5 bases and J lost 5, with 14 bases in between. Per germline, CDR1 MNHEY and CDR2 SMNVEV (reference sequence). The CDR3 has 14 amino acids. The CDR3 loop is CASSVVVTGDTQYF. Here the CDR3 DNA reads TGTGCCAGCAGTGTAGTGGTGACAGGAGATACGCAGTATTTT.

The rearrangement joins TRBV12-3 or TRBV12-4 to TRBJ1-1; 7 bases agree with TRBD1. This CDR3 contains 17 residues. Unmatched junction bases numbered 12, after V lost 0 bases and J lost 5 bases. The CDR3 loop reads CASSLAGRRGRQTEAFF. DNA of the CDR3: TGTGCCAGCAGTTTAGCGGGACGGAGGGGGCGTCAGACTGAAGCTTTCTTT.

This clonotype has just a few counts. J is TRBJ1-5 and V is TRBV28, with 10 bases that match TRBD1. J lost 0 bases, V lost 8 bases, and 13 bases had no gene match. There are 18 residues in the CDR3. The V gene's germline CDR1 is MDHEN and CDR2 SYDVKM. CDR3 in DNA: TGTGCCAGCGCACAGTTTCGGGACAGGGGATATAGCAATCAGCCCCAGCATTTT. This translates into CASAQFRDRGYSNQPQHF.

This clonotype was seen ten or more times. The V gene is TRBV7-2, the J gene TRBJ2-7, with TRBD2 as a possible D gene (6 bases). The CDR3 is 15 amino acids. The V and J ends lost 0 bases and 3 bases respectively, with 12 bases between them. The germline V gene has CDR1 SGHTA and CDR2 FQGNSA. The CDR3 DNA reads TGTGCCAGCAGCTTAGCGGGGGGAGAAGGCTACGAGCAGTACTTC. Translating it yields CASSLAGGEGYEQYF.

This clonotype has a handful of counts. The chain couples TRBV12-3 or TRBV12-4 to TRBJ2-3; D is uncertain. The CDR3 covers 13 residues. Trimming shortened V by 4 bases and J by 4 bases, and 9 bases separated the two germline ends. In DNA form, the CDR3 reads TGTGCCAGCAGTTCCGATACCCCAGATACGCAGTATTTT. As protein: CASSSDTPDTQYF.

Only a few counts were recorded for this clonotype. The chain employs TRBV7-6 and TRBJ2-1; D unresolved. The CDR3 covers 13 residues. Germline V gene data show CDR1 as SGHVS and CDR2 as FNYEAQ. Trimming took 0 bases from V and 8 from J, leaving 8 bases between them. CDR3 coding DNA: TGTGCCAGCAGCTTAGCGGGAATCGATGAGCAGTTCTTC. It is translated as CASSLAGIDEQFF.